This T cell receptor delta chain comes out of a study of γδ T cells in repeated Plasmodium falciparum infection. For the study at large: Sampling occurred at baseline, pre-infection for selected infections, and 21 days post-infection. Malian gammadelta TCRs were studied during no-transmission periods and across acute malaria episodes.

In germline, CDR1 is TSESDYY, CDR2 QEAYKQQN. The CDR3 extends over 22 amino acids. Trimming left V 1 base short and J 0 bases short, with 31 bases between. TCRdb redid clone calling on the multiplex PCR reads using CATT. The sample records 85,000 to 90,000 delta-chain clones, over 1.1% being singletons. Points on this clone: The protein in TCRdb stems from a much larger clone and differs at residue 8 from this DNA's translation, likely a read error; here the protein is translated from the DNA.

Flow sorting of PBMC yielded separate Vgamma9/Vdelta2+ and Vdelta2-negative gammadelta T cell populations for bulk repertoire analysis. This sequence joins TRAV38-2/DV8 and TRDJ1, with unresolved D. The J gene, not given by TCRdb, was assigned here from a germline match of the nucleotide sequence. The TCR was taken from a pool of human donors (malaria-infected and uninfected, not separated). The specimen sequenced was gamma-delta T cells from blood. This CDR3 is CAYRSLTSLEEGLGVYTDKLIF. In nucleotides, the CDR3 is TGTGCTTATAGGAGCCTAACCTCCCTAGAAGAAGGACTAGGGGTGTACACCGATAAACTCATCTTT.